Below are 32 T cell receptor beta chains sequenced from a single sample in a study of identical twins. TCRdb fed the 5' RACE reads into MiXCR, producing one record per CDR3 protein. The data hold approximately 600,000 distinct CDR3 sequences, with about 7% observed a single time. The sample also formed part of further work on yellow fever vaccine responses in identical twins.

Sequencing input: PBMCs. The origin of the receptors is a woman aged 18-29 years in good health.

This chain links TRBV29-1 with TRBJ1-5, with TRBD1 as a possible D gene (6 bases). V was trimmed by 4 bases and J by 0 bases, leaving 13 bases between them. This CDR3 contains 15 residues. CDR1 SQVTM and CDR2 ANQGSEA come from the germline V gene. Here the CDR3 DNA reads TGCAGCGTTGGAGGGACACTTGATAGCAATCAGCCCCAGCATTTT. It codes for CSVGGTLDSNQPQHF.

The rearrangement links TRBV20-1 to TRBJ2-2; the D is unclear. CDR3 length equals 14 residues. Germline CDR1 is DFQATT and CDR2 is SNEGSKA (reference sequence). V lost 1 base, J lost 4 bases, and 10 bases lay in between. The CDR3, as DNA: TGCAGTGCTAGAGCGCCGGGCGCCACCGGGGAGCTGTTTTTT. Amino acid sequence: CSARAPGATGELFF.

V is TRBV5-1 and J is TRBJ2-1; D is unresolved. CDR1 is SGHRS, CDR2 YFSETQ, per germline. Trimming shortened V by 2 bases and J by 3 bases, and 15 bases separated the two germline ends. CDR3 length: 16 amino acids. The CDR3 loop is CASSFDLADLYNEQFF. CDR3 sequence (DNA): TGCGCCAGCAGCTTCGATCTGGCGGATCTCTACAATGAGCAGTTCTTC.

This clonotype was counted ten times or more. CDR3 residues: CASSLAGGRADTQYF. The DNA for the CDR3 is TGTGCCAGCAGCCTGGCGGGAGGAAGGGCAGATACGCAGTATTTT. The chain recombines TRBV12-3 or TRBV12-4 with TRBJ2-3; 8 nucleotides match TRBD2. V shed 6 bases and J 4 bases; nucleotides not matched to a gene: 9. This CDR3 has 15 amino acids.

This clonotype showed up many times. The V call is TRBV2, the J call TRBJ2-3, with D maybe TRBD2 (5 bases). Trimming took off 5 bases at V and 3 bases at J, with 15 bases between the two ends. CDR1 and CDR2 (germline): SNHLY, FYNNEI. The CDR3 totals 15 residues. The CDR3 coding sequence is TGTGCCAGCAGTCCACTTAAGTGGGAGACAGATACGCAGTATTTT. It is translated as CASSPLKWETDTQYF.

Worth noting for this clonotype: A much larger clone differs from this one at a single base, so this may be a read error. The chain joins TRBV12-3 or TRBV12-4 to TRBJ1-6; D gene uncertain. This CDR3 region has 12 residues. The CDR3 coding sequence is TGTGCCAGCAGTTTAATGAGTTCACACCTCCACTTT. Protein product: CASSLMSSHLHF.

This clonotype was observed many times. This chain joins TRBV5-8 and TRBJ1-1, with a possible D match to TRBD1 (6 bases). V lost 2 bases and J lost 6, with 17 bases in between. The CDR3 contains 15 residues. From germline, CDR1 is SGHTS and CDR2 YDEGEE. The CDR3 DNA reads TGTGCCAGCAGCTTTCCGCGAGGGGGGGTCGCTGAAGCTTTCTTT. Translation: CASSFPRGGVAEAFF.

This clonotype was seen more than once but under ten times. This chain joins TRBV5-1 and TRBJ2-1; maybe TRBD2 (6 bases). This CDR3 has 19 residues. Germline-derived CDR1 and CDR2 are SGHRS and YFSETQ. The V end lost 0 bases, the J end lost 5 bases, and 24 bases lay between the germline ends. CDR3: CASSLAAGRPYVSDNEQFF. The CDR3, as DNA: TGCGCCAGCAGCTTGGCGGCGGGACGCCCGTACGTTTCTGACAATGAGCAGTTCTTC.

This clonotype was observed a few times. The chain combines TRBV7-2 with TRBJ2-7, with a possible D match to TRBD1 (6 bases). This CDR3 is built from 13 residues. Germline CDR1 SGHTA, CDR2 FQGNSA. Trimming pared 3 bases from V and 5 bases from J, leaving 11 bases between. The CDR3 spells CASSFNRDNEQYF. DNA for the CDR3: TGTGCCAGCAGCTTCAACAGGGACAACGAGCAGTACTTC.

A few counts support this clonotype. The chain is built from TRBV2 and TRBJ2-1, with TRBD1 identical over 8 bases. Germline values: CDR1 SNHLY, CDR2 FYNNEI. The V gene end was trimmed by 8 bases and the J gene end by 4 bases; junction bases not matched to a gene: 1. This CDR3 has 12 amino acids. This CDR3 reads CASGDRYNEQFF. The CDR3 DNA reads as TGTGCCAGCGGGGACAGGTACAATGAGCAGTTCTTC.

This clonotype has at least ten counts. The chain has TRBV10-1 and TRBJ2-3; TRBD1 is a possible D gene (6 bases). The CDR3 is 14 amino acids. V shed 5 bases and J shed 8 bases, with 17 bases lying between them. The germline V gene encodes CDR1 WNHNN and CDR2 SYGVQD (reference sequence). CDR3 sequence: CASSKPGQKSTQYF. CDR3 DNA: TGCGCCAGCAGTAAACCGGGACAAAAGAGTACGCAGTATTTT.

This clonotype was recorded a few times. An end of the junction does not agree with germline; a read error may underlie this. In nucleotides, the CDR3 is TGTGCCAGCAGTCCGGGACTAGCGTTAACCCGACGATTC. Translation gives CASSPGLALTRRF. V gene TRBV12-3 or TRBV12-4 combines with J gene TRBJ2-4, with 10 nucleotides matching TRBD2. CDR3 length equals 13 residues.

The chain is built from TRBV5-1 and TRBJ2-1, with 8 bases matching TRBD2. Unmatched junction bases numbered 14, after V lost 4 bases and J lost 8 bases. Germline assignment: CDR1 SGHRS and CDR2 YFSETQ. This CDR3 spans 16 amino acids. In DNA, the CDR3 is TGCGCCAGCAGCAACGAACTGGCGGGGGGTAGTCATGAGCAGTTCTTC. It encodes CASSNELAGGSHEQFF.

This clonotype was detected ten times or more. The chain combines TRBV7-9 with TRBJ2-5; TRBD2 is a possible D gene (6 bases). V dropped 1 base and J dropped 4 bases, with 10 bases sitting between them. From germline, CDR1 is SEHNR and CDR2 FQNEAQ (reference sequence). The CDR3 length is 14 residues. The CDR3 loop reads CASSLVQGGETQYF. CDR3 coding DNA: TGTGCCAGCAGCTTAGTCCAGGGAGGAGAGACCCAGTACTTC.

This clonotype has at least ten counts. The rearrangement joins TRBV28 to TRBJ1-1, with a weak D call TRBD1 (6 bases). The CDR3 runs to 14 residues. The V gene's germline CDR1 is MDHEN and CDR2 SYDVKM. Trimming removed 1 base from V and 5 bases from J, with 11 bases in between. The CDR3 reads CASSLSGGQTEAFF. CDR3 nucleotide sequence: TGTGCCAGCAGTTTATCGGGGGGGCAAACTGAAGCTTTCTTT.

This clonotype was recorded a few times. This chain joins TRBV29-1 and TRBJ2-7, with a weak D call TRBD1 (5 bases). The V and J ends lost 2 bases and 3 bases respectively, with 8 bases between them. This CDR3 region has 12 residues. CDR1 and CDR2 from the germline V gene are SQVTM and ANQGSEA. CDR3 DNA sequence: TGCAGCGTTGAACAGGGCTTCTACGAGCAGTACTTC. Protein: CSVEQGFYEQYF.

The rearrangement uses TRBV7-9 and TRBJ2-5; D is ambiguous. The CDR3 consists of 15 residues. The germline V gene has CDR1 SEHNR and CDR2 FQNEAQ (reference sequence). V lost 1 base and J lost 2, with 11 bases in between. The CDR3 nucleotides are TGTGCCAGCAGCTTAGGCCGGGCCAGACAAGAGACCCAGTACTTC. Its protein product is CASSLGRARQETQYF.

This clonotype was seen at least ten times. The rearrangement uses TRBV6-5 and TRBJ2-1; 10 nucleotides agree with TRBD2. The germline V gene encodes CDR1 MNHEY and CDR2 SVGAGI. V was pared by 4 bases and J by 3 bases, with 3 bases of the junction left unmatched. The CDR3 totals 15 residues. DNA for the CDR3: TGTGCCAGCAGTTGGACTAGCGGCCACTACAATGAGCAGTTCTTC. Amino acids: CASSWTSGHYNEQFF.

The CDR3 nucleotides read TGCGCCAGCAGCCAAAAAACAGGGGTGGGTCAGCCCCAGCATTTT. Translation: CASSQKTGVGQPQHF. The rearrangement links TRBV4-1 to TRBJ1-5, with 7 bases identical to TRBD1. The length of the CDR3 is 15 residues. Germline CDR1 MGHRA, CDR2 YSYEKL. V was clipped by 2 bases and J by 6 bases; unmatched bases: 7.

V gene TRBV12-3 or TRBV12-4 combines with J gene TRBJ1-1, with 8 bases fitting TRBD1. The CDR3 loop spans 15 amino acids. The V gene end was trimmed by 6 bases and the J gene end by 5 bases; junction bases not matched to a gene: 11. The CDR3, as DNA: TGTGCCAGCAGACAACACCAGGGGGCGAGGACTGAAGCTTTCTTT. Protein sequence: CASRQHQGARTEAFF.

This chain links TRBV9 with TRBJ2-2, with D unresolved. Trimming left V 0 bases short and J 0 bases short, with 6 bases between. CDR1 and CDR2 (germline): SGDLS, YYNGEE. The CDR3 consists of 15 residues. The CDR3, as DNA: TGTGCCAGCAGCGTAGTTCAGACGAACACCGGGGAGCTGTTTTTT. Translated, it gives CASSVVQTNTGELFF.

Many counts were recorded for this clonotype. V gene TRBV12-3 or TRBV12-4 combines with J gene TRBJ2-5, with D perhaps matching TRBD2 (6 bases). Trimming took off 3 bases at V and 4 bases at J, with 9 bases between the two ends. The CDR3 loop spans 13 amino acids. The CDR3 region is CASSFSGPETQYF. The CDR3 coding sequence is TGTGCCAGCAGTTTTAGCGGTCCAGAGACCCAGTACTTC.

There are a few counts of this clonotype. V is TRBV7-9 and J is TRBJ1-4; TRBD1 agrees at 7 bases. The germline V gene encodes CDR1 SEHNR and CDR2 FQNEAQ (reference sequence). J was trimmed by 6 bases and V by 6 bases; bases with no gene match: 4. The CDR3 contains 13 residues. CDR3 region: CASRLGTDEKLFF. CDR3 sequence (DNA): TGTGCCAGCAGACTAGGGACAGATGAAAAACTGTTTTTT. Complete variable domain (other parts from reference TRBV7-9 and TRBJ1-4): DTGVSQNPRHKITKRGQNVTFRCDPISEHNRLYWYRQTLGQGPEFLTYFQNEAQLEKSRLLSDRFSAERPKGSFSTLEIQRTEQGDSAMYLCASRLGTDEKLFFGSGTQLSVL.

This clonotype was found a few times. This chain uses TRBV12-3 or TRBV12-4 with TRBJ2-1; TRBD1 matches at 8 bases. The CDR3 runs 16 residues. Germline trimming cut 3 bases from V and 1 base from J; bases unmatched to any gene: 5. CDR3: CASSLQGARSYNEQFF. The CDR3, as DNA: TGTGCCAGCAGTTTGCAGGGGGCTCGGTCCTACAATGAGCAGTTCTTC.

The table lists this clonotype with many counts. The CDR3 reads CASSQTTGTGKGITEAFF. CDR3 DNA: TGTGCCAGCAGCCAGACCACCGGGACAGGGAAAGGTATCACTGAAGCTTTCTTT. The chain employs TRBV4-2 and TRBJ1-1, with 9 nucleotides matching TRBD1. CDR3 size: 18 residues. From germline, CDR1 is LGHNA and CDR2 YNFKEQ. The J segment lost 4 bases and the V segment lost 3 bases, leaving 15 bases of the junction unmatched.

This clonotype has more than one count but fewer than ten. CDR3 in amino acids: CASSHETGGGNTIYF. The CDR3 nucleotides read TGTGCCAGCAGCCATGAGACAGGGGGTGGAAACACCATATATTTT. This chain uses TRBV7-9 with TRBJ1-3; TRBD1 matches at 9 bases. The germline gives CDR1 SEHNR, CDR2 FQNEAQ (reference sequence). This CDR3 contains 15 residues. V dropped 5 bases and J dropped 3; count of bases not matched to a gene: 5.

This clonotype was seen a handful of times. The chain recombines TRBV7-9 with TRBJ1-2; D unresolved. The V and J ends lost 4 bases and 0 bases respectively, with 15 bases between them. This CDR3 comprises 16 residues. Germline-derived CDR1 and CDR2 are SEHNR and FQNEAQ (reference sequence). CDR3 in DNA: TGTGCCAGCAGCTCCCTCGGGGAGGCGACTAACTATGGCTACACCTTC. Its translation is CASSSLGEATNYGYTF. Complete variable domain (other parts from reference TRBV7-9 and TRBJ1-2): DTGVSQNPRHKITKRGQNVTFRCDPISEHNRLYWYRQTLGQGPEFLTYFQNEAQLEKSRLLSDRFSAERPKGSFSTLEIQRTEQGDSAMYLCASSSLGEATNYGYTFGSGTRLTVV.

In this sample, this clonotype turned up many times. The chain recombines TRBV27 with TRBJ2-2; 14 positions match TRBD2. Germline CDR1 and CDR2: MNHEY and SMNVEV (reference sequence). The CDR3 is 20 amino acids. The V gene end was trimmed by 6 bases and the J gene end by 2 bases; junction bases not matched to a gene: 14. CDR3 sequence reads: CASSLRDPGLAGDNTGELFF. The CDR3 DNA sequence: TGTGCCAGCAGCCTCCGGGATCCGGGACTAGCGGGAGACAACACCGGGGAGCTGTTTTTT.

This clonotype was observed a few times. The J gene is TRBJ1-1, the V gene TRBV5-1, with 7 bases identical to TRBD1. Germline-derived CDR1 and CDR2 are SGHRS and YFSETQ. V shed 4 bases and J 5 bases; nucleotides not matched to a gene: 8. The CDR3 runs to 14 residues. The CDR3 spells CASSTYRGGTEAFF. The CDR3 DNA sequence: TGCGCCAGCAGCACATACAGGGGAGGTACTGAAGCTTTCTTT.

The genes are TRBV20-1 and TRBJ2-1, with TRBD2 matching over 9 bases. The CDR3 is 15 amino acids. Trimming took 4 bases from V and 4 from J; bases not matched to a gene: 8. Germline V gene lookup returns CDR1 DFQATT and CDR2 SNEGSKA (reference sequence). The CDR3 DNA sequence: TGCAGTGCTAAAGCCGGGACTAGCCGTTACAATGAGCAGTTCTTC. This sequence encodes CSAKAGTSRYNEQFF.

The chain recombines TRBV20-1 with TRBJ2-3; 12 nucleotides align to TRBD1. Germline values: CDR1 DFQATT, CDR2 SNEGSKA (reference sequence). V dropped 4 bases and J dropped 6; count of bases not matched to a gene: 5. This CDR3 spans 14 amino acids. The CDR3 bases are TGCAGTGCTACCGGGACAGGGGGCATTGATACGCAGTATTTT. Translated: CSATGTGGIDTQYF.

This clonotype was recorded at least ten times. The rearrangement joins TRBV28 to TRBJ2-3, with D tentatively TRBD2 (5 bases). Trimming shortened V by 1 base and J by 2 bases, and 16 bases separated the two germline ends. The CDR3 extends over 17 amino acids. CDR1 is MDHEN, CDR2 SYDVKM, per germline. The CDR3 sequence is CASSLFRGGSNTDTQYF. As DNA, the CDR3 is TGTGCCAGCAGTTTATTTAGAGGCGGGTCCAACACAGATACGCAGTATTTT.